These 20 T cell receptor beta chains share one sample of origin, sequenced in a study of blood T cells in healthy people across ages. Together with a sample-barcoded 5' primer, a J-beta primer mix was included in a second PCR lasting about 6 to 11 cycles. TCRdb itself ran the 5' RACE reads through MiXCR, one entry per CDR3 protein. The sample yields about 1.6 million distinct CDR3 sequences, around 36% seen once. The sequenced sample was blood. The receptors shown here come from a woman aged 30 to 39 in good health.

This clonotype was counted a few times. The rearrangement joins TRBV29-1 to TRBJ1-6; D not certain. Trimming cost V 4 bases and J 7 bases, with 11 bases left between them. In germline, CDR1 is SQVTM, CDR2 ANQGSEA. The CDR3 length is 13 residues. CDR3 protein: CSVGAGMNSPLHF. The CDR3 nucleotides are TGCAGCGTTGGGGCGGGGATGAATTCACCCCTCCACTTT.

The chain is built from TRBV29-1 and TRBJ2-2; D gene uncertain. This CDR3 has 15 amino acids. V lost 6 bases and J 0 bases, leaving 14 bases between the germline ends. Looked up from germline, CDR1 is SQVTM and CDR2 is ANQGSEA. The CDR3 sequence: CSVPCRAANTGELFF. As DNA, the CDR3 is TGCAGCGTCCCCTGCCGCGCCGCGAACACCGGGGAGCTGTTTTTT.

V is TRBV12-3 or TRBV12-4 and J is TRBJ1-4; 10 bases align to TRBD1. V trimming: 5 bases; J trimming: 8 bases; junction bases outside the gene matches: 11. The CDR3 consists of 16 residues. Written as DNA, the CDR3 is TGTGCCAGCAGTGGGCCCGGGACAGGGGAGGGGGAAAAACTGTTTTTT. It translates to CASSGPGTGEGEKLFF.

The chain employs TRBV6-5 and TRBJ1-5, with 8 positions matching TRBD1. Germline V gives CDR1 MNHEY, CDR2 SVGAGI. The J segment lost 10 bases and the V segment lost 7 bases, leaving 9 bases of the junction unmatched. The CDR3 loop spans 13 amino acids. CDR3 amino acids: CASNRTGSIPQHF. CDR3 sequence (DNA): TGTGCCAGCAATAGGACAGGGTCAATTCCCCAGCATTTT.

This chain joins TRBV6-4 and TRBJ1-5; D not resolved. The CDR3 sequence is 19 residues long. Trimming pared 0 bases from V and 0 bases from J, leaving 18 bases between. Germline V gene sequence: CDR1 MRHNA, CDR2 SNTAGT. The CDR3 DNA reads TGTGCCAGCAGTGACTCCAAGACCTCAATCCTATATAGCAATCAGCCCCAGCATTTT. Translating it yields CASSDSKTSILYSNQPQHF.

The CDR3 nucleotides read TGCAGTGCTAGTGAGACTCAGGGGTCCTACAATGAGCAGTTCTTC. Protein product: CSASETQGSYNEQFF. The rearrangement uses TRBV20-1 and TRBJ2-1; D might be TRBD1 (6 bases). Germline V gene lookup returns CDR1 DFQATT and CDR2 SNEGSKA (reference sequence). The CDR3 has 15 amino acids. Deletions cut 3 bases from V and 1 base from J, with 13 bases between.

This clonotype was detected a few times. This sequence may be a read error, since a much larger clone differs from it by one base. This sequence joins TRBV20-1 and TRBJ1-2; no reliable D call. The CDR3 extends over 12 amino acids. CDR1 and CDR2 from the germline V gene are DFQATT and SNEGSKA (reference sequence). CDR3 coding DNA: TGCAGCCCTACTCCGGTTAACTATGGCTACACCTTC. This translates into CSPTPVNYGYTF.

This clonotype appeared a few times. The chain links TRBV9 to TRBJ2-5, with 13 bases matching TRBD2. Germline V gene lookup returns CDR1 SGDLS and CDR2 YYNGEE. The CDR3 loop spans 16 amino acids. V trimming: 3 bases; J trimming: 4 bases; junction bases outside the gene matches: 6. CDR3 protein: CASSDTSGGAGETQYF. CDR3 nucleotides: TGTGCCAGCAGCGATACTAGCGGGGGGGCCGGAGAGACCCAGTACTTC.

In its sample, this clonotype was seen a few times. The chain couples TRBV3-1 to TRBJ2-5; 7 bases fit TRBD2. The CDR3 totals 19 residues. The J segment lost 2 bases and the V segment lost 1 base, leaving 16 bases of the junction unmatched. Germline V gene sequence: CDR1 LGHDT, CDR2 YNNKEL (reference sequence). The CDR3 here is CASSQAVRGFGGTQETQYF. CDR3 bases: TGTGCCAGCAGCCAAGCGGTTAGAGGCTTCGGGGGGACGCAAGAGACCCAGTACTTC.

Only one count was recorded for this clonotype. The chain uses TRBV19 and TRBJ2-5; D possibly matches TRBD1 or TRBD2 (7 bases each). The CDR3 extends over 16 amino acids. Trimming stripped 1 base from V and 4 bases from J, with 16 bases between. CDR1 and CDR2 from the germline V gene are LNHDA and SQIVND (reference sequence). In DNA, the CDR3 is TGTGCCAGTAGTATAGCCGGGACAGCGGGGAGAGAGACCCAGTACTTC. Translating it yields CASSIAGTAGRETQYF.

The chain is built from TRBV20-1 and TRBJ2-5, with 8 bases matching TRBD2. The trim removed 6 bases at V and 11 bases at J, leaving 14 bases unmatched. The length of the CDR3 is 13 residues. Germline V gene data show CDR1 as DFQATT and CDR2 as SNEGSKA (reference sequence). CDR3 DNA: TGCAGTGCCCTTAGCGGGGACCTTTGGGAGCAGTACTTC. It translates to CSALSGDLWEQYF.

This chain links TRBV7-9 with TRBJ2-2, with a possible D match to TRBD1 (6 bases). V lost 2 bases, J lost 3 bases, and 7 bases lay in between. Germline CDR1 is SEHNR and CDR2 is FQNEAQ (reference sequence). CDR3 length: 14 amino acids. CDR3: CASSLRTDTGELFF. CDR3 bases: TGTGCCAGCAGCTTAAGGACAGACACCGGGGAGCTGTTTTTT.

The chain carries TRBV25-1 and TRBJ1-1; 7 bases line up with TRBD1. The CDR3 extends over 15 amino acids. V gave up 6 bases and J gave up 2 bases; unmatched junction bases: 9. CDR1 and CDR2 from the germline V gene are MGHDK and SYGVNS. CDR3: CASSRDRERNTEAFF. The CDR3 DNA reads as TGTGCCAGCAGCCGCGACAGGGAGAGAAACACTGAAGCTTTCTTT.

This chain uses TRBV7-3 with TRBJ1-1; TRBD1 might be the D (5 bases). CDR3 length: 20 amino acids. Germline V gene lookup returns CDR1 SGHTA and CDR2 FQGTGA. Trimming left V 5 bases short and J 1 base short, with 29 bases between. The CDR3 nucleotides are TGTGCCAGCAGCCCAAAAATGACAGTTTCCATGGCCCTACGGAACACTGAAGCTTTCTTT. Its translation is CASSPKMTVSMALRNTEAFF.

As to this clonotype: A much larger clone lies a single base off, so this may be a read error. V usage is TRBV3-1 and J usage is TRBJ2-5; no reliable D call. Germline values: CDR1 LGHDT, CDR2 YNNKEL (reference sequence). The CDR3 sequence is 13 residues long. Deletions cut 4 bases from V and 11 bases from J, with 17 bases between. The CDR3 region has the DNA TGTGCCAGCAGCCTTCTCTCCCCAGGAGAGCAGTACTTC. This encodes CASSLLSPGEQYF.

J is TRBJ2-5 and V is TRBV28; 12 bases are a match to TRBD2. This CDR3 has 17 residues. Germline-derived CDR1 and CDR2 are MDHEN and SYDVKM. Trimming cost V 5 bases and J 3 bases; bases outside gene matches: 10. CDR3 DNA: TGTGCCAGCAGTCCCCACCACCGGACTAGCGGGAAAGAGACCCAGTACTTC. Its protein product is CASSPHHRTSGKETQYF.

The chain combines TRBV6-6 with TRBJ1-1; D is unresolved. CDR1 is MNHNY and CDR2 is SVGAGI in the germline V gene (reference sequence). The germline V and J ends were trimmed by 5 bases and 5 bases, with 15 bases remaining between them. This CDR3 is built from 14 residues. This chain's CDR3 is CASSPPGRKTEAFF. CDR3 DNA sequence: TGTGCCAGCAGTCCTCCGGGTCGGAAGACTGAAGCTTTCTTT.

This chain joins TRBV20-1 and TRBJ1-1; D remains unclear. Germline assignment: CDR1 DFQATT and CDR2 SNEGSKA (reference sequence). Trimming took 6 bases from V and 2 from J, leaving 10 bases between them. The CDR3 extends over 12 amino acids. The CDR3 loop is CSASRYNTEAFF. Written as DNA, the CDR3 is TGCAGTGCATCGAGATATAACACTGAAGCTTTCTTT.

There are many counts of this clonotype. The chain uses TRBV7-9 and TRBJ2-3; 7 nucleotides line up with TRBD2. CDR3 size: 17 residues. With 4 bases clipped from V and 5 bases from J, the junction kept 15 bases outside the gene matches. Germline CDR1 and CDR2: SEHNR and FQNEAQ (reference sequence). This CDR3 is CASSSVRAGPQVDTQYF. In nucleotides, the CDR3 is TGTGCCAGCAGCTCGGTTCGAGCGGGGCCCCAGGTAGATACGCAGTATTTT. Full variable domain (remainder filled in from reference TRBV7-9 and TRBJ2-3): DTGVSQNPRHKITKRGQNVTFRCDPISEHNRLYWYRQTLGQGPEFLTYFQNEAQLEKSRLLSDRFSAERPKGSFSTLEIQRTEQGDSAMYLCASSSVRAGPQVDTQYFGPGTRLTVL.

This clonotype showed up just a few times. The V and J genes are TRBV28 and TRBJ2-1; 13 nucleotides line up with TRBD2. J gave up 10 bases and V 2 bases, and 14 bases lay outside the gene matches. CDR1 MDHEN and CDR2 SYDVKM come from the germline V gene. There are 18 residues in the CDR3. In DNA form, the CDR3 reads TGTGCCAGCAGTTTACCCCGTACAGTGACTAGCGGGAGGTTAGAGCAGTTCTTC. Amino acids: CASSLPRTVTSGRLEQFF.